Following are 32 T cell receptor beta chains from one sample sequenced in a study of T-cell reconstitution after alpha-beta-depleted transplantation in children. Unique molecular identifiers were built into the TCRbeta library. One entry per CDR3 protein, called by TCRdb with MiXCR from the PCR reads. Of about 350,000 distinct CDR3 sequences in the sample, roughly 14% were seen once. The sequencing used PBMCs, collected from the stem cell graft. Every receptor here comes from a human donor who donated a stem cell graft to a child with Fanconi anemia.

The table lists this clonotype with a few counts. CDR3 region: CASSLDGPGPRHF. The DNA of the CDR3 is TGCGCCAGCAGCTTGGACGGGCCCGGCCCCAGGCATTTT. This chain connects TRBV5-1 to TRBJ1-5, with D unclear. V was trimmed by 0 bases and J by 15 bases, leaving 16 bases between them. CDR1 and CDR2 (germline): SGHRS, YFSETQ. This CDR3 spans 13 amino acids.

As DNA, the CDR3 is TGCAGTGCTACTCCGGTGGGACAGGGTTTTGGTGAAGCTTTCTTT. Translation gives CSATPVGQGFGEAFF. The chain links TRBV20-1 to TRBJ1-1; 9 bases are shared with TRBD1. V was clipped by 4 bases and J by 7 bases; unmatched bases: 13. The CDR3 contains 15 residues. Germline-derived CDR1 and CDR2 are DFQATT and SNEGSKA (reference sequence).

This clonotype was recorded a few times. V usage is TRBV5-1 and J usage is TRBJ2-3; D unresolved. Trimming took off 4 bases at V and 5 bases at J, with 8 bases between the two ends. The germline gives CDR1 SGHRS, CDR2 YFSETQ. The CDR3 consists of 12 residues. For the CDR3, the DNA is TGCGCCAGCAGCCAGGATCTAGATACGCAGTATTTT. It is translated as CASSQDLDTQYF.

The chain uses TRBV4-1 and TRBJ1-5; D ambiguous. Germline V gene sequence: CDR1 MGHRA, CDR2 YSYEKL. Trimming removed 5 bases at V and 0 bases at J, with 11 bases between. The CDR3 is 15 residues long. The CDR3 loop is CASSVRLYSNQPQHF. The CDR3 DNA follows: TGCGCCAGCAGCGTTCGACTGTATAGCAATCAGCCCCAGCATTTT.

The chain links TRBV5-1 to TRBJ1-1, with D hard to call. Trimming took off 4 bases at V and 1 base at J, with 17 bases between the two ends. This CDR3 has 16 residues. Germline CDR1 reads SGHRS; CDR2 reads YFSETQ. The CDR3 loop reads CASSLVGQASNTEAFF. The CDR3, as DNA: TGCGCCAGCAGCCTGGTTGGGCAGGCCTCGAACACTGAAGCTTTCTTT.

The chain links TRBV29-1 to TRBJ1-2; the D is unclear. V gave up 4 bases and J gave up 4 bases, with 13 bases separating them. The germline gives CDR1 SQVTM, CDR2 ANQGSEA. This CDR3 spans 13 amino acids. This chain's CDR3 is CSVAGVGIYGYTF. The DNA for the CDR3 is TGCAGCGTTGCGGGAGTGGGGATCTATGGCTACACCTTC.

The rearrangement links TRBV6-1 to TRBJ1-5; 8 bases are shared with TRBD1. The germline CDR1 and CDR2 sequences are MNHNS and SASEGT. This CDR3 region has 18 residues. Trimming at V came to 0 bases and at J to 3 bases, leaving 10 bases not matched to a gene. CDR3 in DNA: TGTGCCAGCAGTGAAGCCCCAGGACAGGGTGAAATCAATCAGCCCCAGCATTTT. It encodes CASSEAPGQGEINQPQHF.

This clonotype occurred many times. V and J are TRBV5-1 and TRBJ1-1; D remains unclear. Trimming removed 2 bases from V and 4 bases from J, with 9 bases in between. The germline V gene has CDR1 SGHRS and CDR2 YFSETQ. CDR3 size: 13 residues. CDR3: CASSLVGATEAFF. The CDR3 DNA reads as TGCGCCAGCAGCTTAGTAGGCGCCACTGAAGCTTTCTTT. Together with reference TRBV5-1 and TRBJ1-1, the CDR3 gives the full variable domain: KAGVTQTPRYLIKTRGQQVTLSCSPISGHRSVSWYQQTPGQGLQFLFEYFSETQRNKGNFPGRFSGRQFSNSRSEMNVSTLELGDSALYLCASSLVGATEAFFGQGTRLTVV.

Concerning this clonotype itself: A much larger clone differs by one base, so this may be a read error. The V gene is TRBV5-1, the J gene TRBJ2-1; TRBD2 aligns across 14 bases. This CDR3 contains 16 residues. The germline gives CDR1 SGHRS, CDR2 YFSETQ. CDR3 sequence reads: CASSRLTSGGAAEEFF. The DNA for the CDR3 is TGCGCCAGCAGCCGCCTGACTAGCGGGGGGGCCGCTGAGGAGTTCTTC.

CDR3 residues: CASSLLGQGAGNTEAFF. The DNA of the CDR3 is TGTGCCAGCAGCTTATTAGGACAGGGGGCTGGGAACACTGAAGCTTTCTTT. The chain carries TRBV7-2 and TRBJ1-1; 11 positions agree with TRBD1. Germline loops: CDR1 SGHTA, CDR2 FQGNSA. V lost 2 bases and J lost 1; bases outside the gene matches: 6. The CDR3 is 17 residues long.

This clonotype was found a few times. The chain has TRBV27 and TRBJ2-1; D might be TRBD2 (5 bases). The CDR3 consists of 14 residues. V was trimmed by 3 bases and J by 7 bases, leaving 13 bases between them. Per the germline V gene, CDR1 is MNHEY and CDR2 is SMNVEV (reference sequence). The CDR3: CASSLGGPRNEQFF. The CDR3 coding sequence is TGTGCCAGCAGTTTGGGCGGGCCGAGGAATGAGCAGTTCTTC.

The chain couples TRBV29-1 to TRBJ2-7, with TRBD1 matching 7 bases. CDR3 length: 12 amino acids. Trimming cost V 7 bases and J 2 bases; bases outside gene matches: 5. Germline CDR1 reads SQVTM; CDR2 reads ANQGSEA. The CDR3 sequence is CSASTGTYEQYF. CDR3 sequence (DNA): TGCAGCGCCTCGACAGGGACCTACGAGCAGTACTTC.

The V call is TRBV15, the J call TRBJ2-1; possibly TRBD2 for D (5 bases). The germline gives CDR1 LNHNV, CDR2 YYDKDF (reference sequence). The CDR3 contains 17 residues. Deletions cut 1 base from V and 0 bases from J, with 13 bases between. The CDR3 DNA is TGTGCCACCAGCAGAGGACCAGCGGAGAGCTCCTACAATGAGCAGTTCTTC. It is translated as CATSRGPAESSYNEQFF.

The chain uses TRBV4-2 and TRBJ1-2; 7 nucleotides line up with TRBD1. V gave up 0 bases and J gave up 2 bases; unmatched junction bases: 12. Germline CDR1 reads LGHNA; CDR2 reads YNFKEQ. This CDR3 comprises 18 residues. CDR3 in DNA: TGTGCCAGCAGCCAAGATTTCCGCTCTCCGGGACAGAACTATGGCTACACCTTC. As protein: CASSQDFRSPGQNYGYTF.

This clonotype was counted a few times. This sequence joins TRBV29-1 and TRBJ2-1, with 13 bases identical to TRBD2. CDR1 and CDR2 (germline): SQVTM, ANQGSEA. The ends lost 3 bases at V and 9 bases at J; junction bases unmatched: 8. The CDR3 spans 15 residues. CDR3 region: CSVDRTSGGSGEQFF. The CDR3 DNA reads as TGCAGCGTTGACCGGACTAGCGGGGGATCGGGTGAGCAGTTCTTC.

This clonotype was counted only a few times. The CDR3, as DNA: TGTGCCAGCAGGGCTAGCGCACGCCAAGAGACCCAGTACTTC. Translation: CASRASARQETQYF. V and J are TRBV6-1 and TRBJ2-5; possibly TRBD2 for D (6 bases). This CDR3 is built from 14 residues. V was shortened by 6 bases and J by 1 base, with 12 bases between the two germline ends. The V gene's germline CDR1 is MNHNS and CDR2 SASEGT.

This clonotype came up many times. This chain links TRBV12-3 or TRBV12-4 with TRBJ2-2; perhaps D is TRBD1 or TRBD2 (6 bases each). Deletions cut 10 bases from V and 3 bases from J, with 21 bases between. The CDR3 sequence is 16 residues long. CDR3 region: CATKNWGALDTGELFF. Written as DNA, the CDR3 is TGTGCCACCAAAAACTGGGGGGCGTTAGACACCGGGGAGCTGTTTTTT.

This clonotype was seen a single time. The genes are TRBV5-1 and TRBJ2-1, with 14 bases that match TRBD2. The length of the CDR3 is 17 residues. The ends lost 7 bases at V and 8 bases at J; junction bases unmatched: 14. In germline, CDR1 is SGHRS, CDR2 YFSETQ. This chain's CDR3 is CASSRGLAGAFSDEQFF. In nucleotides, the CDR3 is TGCGCCAGCTCACGGGGACTAGCGGGGGCCTTTTCGGATGAGCAGTTCTTC.

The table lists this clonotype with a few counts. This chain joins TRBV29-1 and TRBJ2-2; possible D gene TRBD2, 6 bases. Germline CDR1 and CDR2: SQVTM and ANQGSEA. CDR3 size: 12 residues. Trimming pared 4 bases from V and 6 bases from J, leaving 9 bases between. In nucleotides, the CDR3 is TGCAGCGTTGCCCGACTAGCCGGGGAGCTGTTTTTT. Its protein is CSVARLAGELFF.

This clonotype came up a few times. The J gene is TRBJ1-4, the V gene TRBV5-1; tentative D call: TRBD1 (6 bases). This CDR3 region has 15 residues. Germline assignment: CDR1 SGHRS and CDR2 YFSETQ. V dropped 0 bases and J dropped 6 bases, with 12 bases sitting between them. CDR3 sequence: CASSLVRGRDEKLFF. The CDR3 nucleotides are TGCGCCAGCAGCTTGGTCCGGGGGCGAGATGAAAAACTGTTTTTT.

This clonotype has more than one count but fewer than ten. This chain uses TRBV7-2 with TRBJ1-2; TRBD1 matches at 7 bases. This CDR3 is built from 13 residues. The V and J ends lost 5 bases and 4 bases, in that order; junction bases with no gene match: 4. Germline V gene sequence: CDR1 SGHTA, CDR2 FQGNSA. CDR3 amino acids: CASSRQGFYGYTF. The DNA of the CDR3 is TGTGCCAGCAGCCGACAGGGATTCTATGGCTACACCTTC.

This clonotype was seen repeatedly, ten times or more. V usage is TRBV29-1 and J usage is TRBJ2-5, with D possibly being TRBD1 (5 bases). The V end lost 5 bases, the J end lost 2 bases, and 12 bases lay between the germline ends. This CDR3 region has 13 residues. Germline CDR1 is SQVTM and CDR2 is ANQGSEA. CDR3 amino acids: CSVPSDIQETQYF. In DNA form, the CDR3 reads TGCAGCGTTCCGTCGGACATACAAGAGACCCAGTACTTC.

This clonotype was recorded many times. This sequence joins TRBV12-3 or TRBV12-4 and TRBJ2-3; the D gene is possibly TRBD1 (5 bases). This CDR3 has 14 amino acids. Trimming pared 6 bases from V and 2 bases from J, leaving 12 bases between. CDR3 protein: CASSLDSLTDTQYF. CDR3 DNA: TGTGCCAGCAGCCTAGACAGCCTCACAGATACGCAGTATTTT.

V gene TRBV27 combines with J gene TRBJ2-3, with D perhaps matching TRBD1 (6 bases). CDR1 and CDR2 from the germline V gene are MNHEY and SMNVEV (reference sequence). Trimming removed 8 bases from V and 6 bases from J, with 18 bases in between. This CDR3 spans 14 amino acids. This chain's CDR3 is CASGHPGAADTQYF. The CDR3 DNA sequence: TGTGCCAGCGGCCACCCAGGGGCTGCGGATACGCAGTATTTT.

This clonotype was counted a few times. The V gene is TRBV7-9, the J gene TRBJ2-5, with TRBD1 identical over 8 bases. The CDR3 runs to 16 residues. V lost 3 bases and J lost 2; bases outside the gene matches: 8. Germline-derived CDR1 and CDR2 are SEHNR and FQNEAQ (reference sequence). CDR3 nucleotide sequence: TGTGCCAGCAGCTTGTTAAAGGACAGGGCACAAGAGACCCAGTACTTC. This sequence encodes CASSLLKDRAQETQYF.

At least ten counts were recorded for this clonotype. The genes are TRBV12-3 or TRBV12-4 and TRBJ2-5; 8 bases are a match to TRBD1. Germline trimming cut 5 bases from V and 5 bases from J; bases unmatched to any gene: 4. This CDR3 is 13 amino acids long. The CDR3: CASSRQGRETQYF. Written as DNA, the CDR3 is TGTGCCAGCAGTCGACAGGGGAGGGAGACCCAGTACTTC.

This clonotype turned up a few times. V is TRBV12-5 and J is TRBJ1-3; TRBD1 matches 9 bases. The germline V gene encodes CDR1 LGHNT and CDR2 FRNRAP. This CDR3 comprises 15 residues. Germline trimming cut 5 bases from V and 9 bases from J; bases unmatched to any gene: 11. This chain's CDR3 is CASGLRDRVLGTIYF. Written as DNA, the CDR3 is TGTGCTAGTGGTCTCCGGGACAGGGTTTTGGGCACCATATATTTT.

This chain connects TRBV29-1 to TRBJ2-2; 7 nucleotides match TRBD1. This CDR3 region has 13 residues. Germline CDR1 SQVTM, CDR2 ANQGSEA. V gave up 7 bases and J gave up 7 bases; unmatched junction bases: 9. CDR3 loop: CSANTGANGELFF. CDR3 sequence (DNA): TGCAGCGCTAATACAGGGGCTAACGGGGAGCTGTTTTTT.

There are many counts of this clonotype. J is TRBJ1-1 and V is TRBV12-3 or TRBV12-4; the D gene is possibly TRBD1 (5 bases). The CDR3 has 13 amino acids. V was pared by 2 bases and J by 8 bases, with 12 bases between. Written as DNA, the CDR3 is TGTGCCAGCAGTTTATCCCAGGGAGGCGAAGCTTTCTTT. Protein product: CASSLSQGGEAFF.

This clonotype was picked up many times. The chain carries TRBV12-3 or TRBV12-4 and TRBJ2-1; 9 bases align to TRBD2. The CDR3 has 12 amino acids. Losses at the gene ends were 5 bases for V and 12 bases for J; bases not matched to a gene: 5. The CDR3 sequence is CASSLNSGGQFF. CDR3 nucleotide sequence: TGTGCCAGCAGTCTTAATAGCGGGGGGCAGTTCTTC.

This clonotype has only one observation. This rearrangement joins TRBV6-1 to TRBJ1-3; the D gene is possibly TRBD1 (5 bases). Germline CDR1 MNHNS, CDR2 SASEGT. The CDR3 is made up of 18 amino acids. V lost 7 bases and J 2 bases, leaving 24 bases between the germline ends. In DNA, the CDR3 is TGTGCCAGCAACGAGCCCTGGTTGGGGGGGTTTACTGGAAACACCATATATTTT. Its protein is CASNEPWLGGFTGNTIYF.

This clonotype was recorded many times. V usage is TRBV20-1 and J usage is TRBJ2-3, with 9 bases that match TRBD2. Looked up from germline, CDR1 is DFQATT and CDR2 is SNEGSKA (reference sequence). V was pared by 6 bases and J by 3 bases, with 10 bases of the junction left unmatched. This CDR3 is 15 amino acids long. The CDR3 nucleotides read TGCAGTGCCTTCGGTAGCGGGGGTAGGACAGATACGCAGTATTTT. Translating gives CSAFGSGGRTDTQYF.